Listed below are T cell receptor beta chains from one sample, sequenced in a study of shared clonotypes between healthy human individuals. The table came from immunoSEQ multiplex PCR; TCRdb's copy has only in-frame clones and leaves some out. The sample has 1.4 million to 1.5 million clones; 95% to 97% are singletons. The material sequenced was naive CD4+ T cells sorted from blood. The receptor source for this set is a young man in good health. Each CDR3 is given with its conserved first and last residue. Each record gives: clone size, CDR3 length, D gene, V gene, J gene, CDR3 DNA, CDR3 protein. A D gene is named only where the DNA matches it firmly. Clone size is stated in some rows and not others, as once, few, many or a class when expanded.

clone size: -; CDR3 length: 11; D gene: -; V gene: TRBV6-5; J gene: TRBJ1-2; CDR3 DNA: TGTGCCAGCAGAATTGACTATGGCTACACCTTC; CDR3 protein: CASRIDYGYTF
clone size: -; CDR3 length: 13; D gene: -; V gene: TRBV28; J gene: TRBJ1-5; CDR3 DNA: TGTGCTTGGCAGGGTAGCTCCAATCAGCCCCAGCATTTT; CDR3 protein: CAWQGSSNQPQHF
clone size: -; CDR3 length: 13; D gene: -; V gene: TRBV6-1; J gene: TRBJ2-7; CDR3 DNA: TGTGCCAGCACGCAGCGGATCCCAGACGAGCAGTACTTC; CDR3 protein: CASTQRIPDEQYF
clone size: -; CDR3 length: 14; D gene: -; V gene: TRBV19; J gene: TRBJ2-3; CDR3 DNA: TGTGCCAGTAGGGAGCGGGCCACCACAGATACGCAGTATTTT; CDR3 protein: CASRERATTDTQYF
clone size: -; CDR3 length: 15; D gene: TRBD1; V gene: TRBV5-1; J gene: TRBJ2-7; CDR3 DNA: TGCGCCAGCAGCAACCGGGACAGGGGGCGCTACGAGCAGTACTTC; CDR3 protein: CASSNRDRGRYEQYF
clone size: -; CDR3 length: 15; D gene: -; V gene: TRBV7-2; J gene: TRBJ2-5; CDR3 DNA: TGTGCCAGCAGCTTGAGTGGTATAGGGGGGGAGACCCAGTACTTC; CDR3 protein: CASSLSGIGGETQYF
clone size: once; CDR3 length: 15; D gene: -; V gene: TRBV28; J gene: TRBJ2-2; CDR3 DNA: TGTGCCAGCAGTCTACAGGGAGCGGGCACCGGGGAGCTGTTTTTT; CDR3 protein: CASSLQGAGTGELFF
clone size: -; CDR3 length: 13; D gene: TRBD1; V gene: TRBV28; J gene: TRBJ2-3; CDR3 DNA: TGTGCCGCTCTGGGACAGTGGATAGATACGCAGTATTTT; CDR3 protein: CAALGQWIDTQYF
clone size: -; CDR3 length: 18; D gene: TRBD1; V gene: TRBV28; J gene: TRBJ1-5; CDR3 DNA: TGTGCCACCACACCGGGGGTGGCCGGACAGGGAATTTCTCAGCCCCAGCATTTT; CDR3 protein: CATTPGVAGQGISQPQHF
clone size: -; CDR3 length: 16; D gene: TRBD1; V gene: TRBV19; J gene: TRBJ1-2; CDR3 DNA: TGTGCCAGTAGTATCGGGGCAGGGGGCACTAACTATGGCTACACCTTC; CDR3 protein: CASSIGAGGTNYGYTF
clone size: -; CDR3 length: 14; D gene: -; V gene: TRBV5-5; J gene: TRBJ1-5; CDR3 DNA: TGTGCCAGCAGCTTGTATTTCCAGGATCAGCCCCAGCATTTT; CDR3 protein: CASSLYFQDQPQHF
clone size: -; CDR3 length: 15; D gene: -; V gene: TRBV11-2; J gene: TRBJ2-1; CDR3 DNA: TGTGCCAGCAGCTCCCACGGGGAGGTTTACAATGAGCAGTTCTTC; CDR3 protein: CASSSHGEVYNEQFF
clone size: -; CDR3 length: 14; D gene: -; V gene: TRBV5-1; J gene: TRBJ2-3; CDR3 DNA: TGCGCCAGCAGCTTGGCCTCGAACACAGATACGCAGTATTTT; CDR3 protein: CASSLASNTDTQYF
clone size: -; CDR3 length: 13; D gene: -; V gene: TRBV5-6; J gene: TRBJ2-7; CDR3 DNA: TGTGCCAGCAGCCCACCAGTCCGCGACGAGCAGTACTTC; CDR3 protein: CASSPPVRDEQYF
clone size: -; CDR3 length: 15; D gene: -; V gene: TRBV11-2; J gene: TRBJ2-7; CDR3 DNA: TGTGCCAGCAGCTTAAGTCCGGGCCTGACCTACGAGCAGTACTTC; CDR3 protein: CASSLSPGLTYEQYF
clone size: -; CDR3 length: 14; D gene: TRBD1; V gene: TRBV9; J gene: TRBJ1-2; CDR3 DNA: TGTGCCAGCAGCGCGGGAGGGACAGTTTTGGGCTACACCTTC; CDR3 protein: CASSAGGTVLGYTF
clone size: -; CDR3 length: 16; D gene: -; V gene: TRBV5-4; J gene: TRBJ2-1; CDR3 DNA: TGTGCCAGCAGCCAGGTTGTGGGTGGCTTCTACAATGAGCAGTTCTTC; CDR3 protein: CASSQVVGGFYNEQFF
clone size: -; CDR3 length: 16; D gene: TRBD1; V gene: TRBV4-1; J gene: TRBJ2-1; CDR3 DNA: TGCGCCAGCAGCCAAGATAAAGGACAGGGGCGCAATGAGCAGTTCTTC; CDR3 protein: CASSQDKGQGRNEQFF
clone size: -; CDR3 length: 13; D gene: -; V gene: TRBV29-1; J gene: TRBJ2-5; CDR3 DNA: TGCAGCGCACCTGGGGCCTCGGAAGAGACCCAGTACTTC; CDR3 protein: CSAPGASEETQYF
clone size: -; CDR3 length: 17; D gene: -; V gene: TRBV7-9; J gene: TRBJ2-7; CDR3 DNA: TGTGCCAGCAGCCCCCCCGGCGGCAGGGGGAGGCCCTACGAGCAGTACTTC; CDR3 protein: CASSPPGGRGRPYEQYF
clone size: once; CDR3 length: 15; D gene: TRBD2; V gene: TRBV4-1; J gene: TRBJ2-1; CDR3 DNA: TGCGCCAGCAGCCAAGTCCTAGCGGGACAGACCCAACAGTTCTTC; CDR3 protein: CASSQVLAGQTQQFF
clone size: -; CDR3 length: 12; D gene: -; V gene: TRBV15; J gene: TRBJ1-5; CDR3 DNA: TGTGCCATTCAGAGCGGCAATCAGCCCCAGCATTTT; CDR3 protein: CAIQSGNQPQHF
clone size: -; CDR3 length: 14; D gene: TRBD1; V gene: TRBV12-5; J gene: TRBJ2-7; CDR3 DNA: TGTGCTAGTGGTTTAGGGACAGGGAGACACGAGCAGTACTTC; CDR3 protein: CASGLGTGRHEQYF
clone size: once; CDR3 length: 14; D gene: -; V gene: TRBV29-1; J gene: TRBJ1-3; CDR3 DNA: TGCAGCGTTGAATGGCCAGCCTCTGGAAACACCATATATTTT; CDR3 protein: CSVEWPASGNTIYF
clone size: -; CDR3 length: 16; D gene: TRBD1; V gene: TRBV5-1; J gene: TRBJ2-7; CDR3 DNA: TGCGCCAGCAGCCCTGAACTTGCGACAGGGGGCTACGAGCAGTACTTC; CDR3 protein: CASSPELATGGYEQYF
clone size: -; CDR3 length: 15; D gene: TRBD1; V gene: TRBV6-1; J gene: TRBJ2-4; CDR3 DNA: TGTGCCAGCAGTGAACAAGGGACAGGTCGGGACATTCAGTACTTC; CDR3 protein: CASSEQGTGRDIQYF
clone size: -; CDR3 length: 16; D gene: TRBD2; V gene: TRBV9; J gene: TRBJ2-3; CDR3 DNA: TGTGCCAGCAGCGTTGTTCTAGCGGGAGGTATAGATACGCAGTATTTT; CDR3 protein: CASSVVLAGGIDTQYF